The TCR beta chain under discussion was sequenced for a study of post-analysis software for immune sequencing data. Study-level background: Several disease courses (relapsing-remitting, secondary progressive and progressive-relapsing) of multiple sclerosis were included. Overall study findings and caveats: Versus controls, multiple sclerosis patients showed significantly lower diversity (normalized Chao1). TRBV5-6, TRBV5-1 and TRBV20-1 belonged to a set of roughly five TRBV segments that were more frequent in patients than controls. F-measure co-clustering was strong for batch-matched samples.

Per the germline V gene, CDR1 is SGHVS and CDR2 is FNYEAQ. The CDR3 contains 14 residues. The TCR beta cDNA libraries contained unique molecular identifiers. Once roughly 1 to 10 million T cells were used, roughly 0.5 million cDNA molecules resulted. TCRdb reprocessed the PCR reads via MiXCR and lists one record per CDR3 protein. The sample holds a few hundred thousand distinct CDR3 sequences, 36% seen once. About this clonotype itself: Its target is unknown.

This chain connects TRBV7-6 to TRBJ2-1; 9 nucleotides align to TRBD2. The J call is doubtful: the DNA matches TRBJ2-7 better. The TCR comes from a girl under 18 with multiple sclerosis. The sequencing input was blood. The CDR3 spells CASSPAGGYNEQYF. The CDR3 DNA is TGTGCCAGCAGCCCAGCGGGAGGCTACAATGAGCAGTACTTC.